The T cell receptor (beta chain) described here comes from a study of shared clonotypes between healthy human individuals. Study conclusions and caveats: A few donors had 4% to 5% of their naive CD4 clonotypes in common.

This clone was seen once. Its antigen is not known. CD45RO negativity and positive selection for CCR7 defined naive CD8 cells, a population that excluded terminally differentiated effector memory CD45RA+ cells. Repertoires were generated with immunoSEQ multiplex PCR, while TCRdb's copy carries only in-frame clones and drops some. Among around 640,000 clones listed, around 96% were seen once. The TCR originated in a woman aged 25 to 39 in good health. Sequenced material: naive CD8+ T cells sorted from blood.

The DNA of the CDR3 is TGTGCCAGTAGTCTCATCTCGGACAGGGGCGAGCAGTACTTC. Protein: CASSLISDRGEQYF. The chain uses TRBV19 and TRBJ2-7; TRBD1 agrees at 9 bases. Germline lookup yields CDR1 LNHDA and CDR2 SQIVND (reference sequence). This CDR3 comprises 14 residues. J lost 6 bases, V lost 5 bases, and 8 bases had no gene match.